These T cell receptor beta chains were read from a single sample in a study of identifying expanded T cells in peripheral blood. Only in-frame clones appear in the TCRdb table, and some are missing; sequencing was by immunoSEQ multiplex PCR. This table has some 72,000 clones, 75% to 90% appearing once. Sequences were obtained from blood. Source of these receptors: a person aged 18 to 75 in good health. CDR3s include the opening cysteine and the closing phenylalanine or tryptophan. Each record gives: D gene, J gene, V gene, clone size, CDR3 DNA, CDR3 protein. D genes are given only for firm matches. Clone size appears in some rows only: once, few, many, or a class for an expanded clone.

NA TRBJ1-5 TRBV5-1 NA TGCGCCAGCAGCTTGGACGGGAATACTAATCAGCCCCAGCATTTT CASSLDGNTNQPQHF
TRBD1 TRBJ1-1 TRBV19 NA TGTGCCAGTAGTATATCGGGACAGGGGAACACTGAAGCTTTCTTT CASSISGQGNTEAFF
NA TRBJ1-2 TRBV4-3 NA TGCGCCAGCAGCCAAGTCATCGGGCCCTATGGCTACACCTTC CASSQVIGPYGYTF
NA TRBJ2-2 TRBV7-9 few TGTGCCAGCAGTCTAGTCGGGGAGCTGTTTTTT CASSLVGELFF
NA TRBJ1-2 TRBV27 NA TGTGCCAGCAGTGACCGGGAGGTGGGTGGCTACACCTTC CASSDREVGGYTF
NA TRBJ1-5 TRBV27 NA TGTGCCAGCGGGACCGGGCACCCCAATCAGCCCCAGCATTTT CASGTGHPNQPQHF
TRBD2 TRBJ2-1 TRBV7-9 NA TGTGCCAGCAGCTTCGCTAGCGGCTACAATGAGCAGTTCTTC CASSFASGYNEQFF
TRBD2 TRBJ2-7 TRBV11-2 NA TGTGCCAGCAGCCCTGGGACTAGCGGGGGCTACGAGCAGTACTTC CASSPGTSGGYEQYF
NA TRBJ2-7 TRBV6-1 NA TGTGCCAGCAGTGTAGGGGGGGCCCTCTACGAGCAGTACTTC CASSVGGALYEQYF
NA TRBJ2-7 TRBV2 NA TGTGCCAGCACCACCGGGACTGAACCCTACGAGCAGTACTTC CASTTGTEPYEQYF
TRBD2 TRBJ2-1 TRBV2 NA TGTGCCAGCGAAGCGCTAGCGGGAGTGGGCAATGAGCAGTTCTTC CASEALAGVGNEQFF
NA TRBJ1-2 TRBV10-3 NA TGTGCCATCAGGGGGGGCTGGGATGGCTACACCTTC CAIRGGWDGYTF
TRBD1 TRBJ2-7 TRBV6-4 NA TGTGCCAGCAACGTAGGACAGGGAGGCGACGAGCAGTACTTC CASNVGQGGDEQYF
NA TRBJ1-2 TRBV28 NA TGTGCCAGCAAGGGGCGCTATGGCTACACCTTC CASKGRYGYTF
NA TRBJ1-2 TRBV7-9 NA TGTGCCAGCAGCTTCCCGGGACGTCCGAACTATGGCTACACCTTC CASSFPGRPNYGYTF
NA TRBJ1-2 TRBV21-1 NA TGTGCCAGCAGCAAGAAGACAAGCTATGGCTACACCTTC CASSKKTSYGYTF
NA TRBJ1-6 TRBV6-1 NA TGTGCCAGCAGTGAAACCAGGGGTGGTTCACCCCTCCACTTT CASSETRGGSPLHF
TRBD2 TRBJ2-2 TRBV18 NA TGTGCCAGCTCACCCGATAGGAGCGGGAGCGGCGACGGGGAGCTGTTTTTT CASSPDRSGSGDGELFF
NA TRBJ2-1 TRBV9 NA TGTGCCAGCAGCGGATTCGACGCTGAGCAGTTCTTC CASSGFDAEQFF
NA TRBJ1-5 TRBV19 once TGTGCCAGTAGTCCTGGACAGATCAATCAGCCCCAGCATTTT CASSPGQINQPQHF
NA TRBJ2-6 TRBV4-3 NA TGCGCCAGCAGCCAAGGGAGCTCTGGGGCCAACGTCCTGACTTTC CASSQGSSGANVLTF
NA TRBJ2-3 TRBV6-5 NA TGTGCCAGCAGTTACCGAGGGCAGAGCACAGATACGCAGTATTTT CASSYRGQSTDTQYF
TRBD1 TRBJ1-1 TRBV7-8 NA TGTGCCAGCAGTTCCCGTGGACAGGGAAACACTGAAGCTTTCTTT CASSSRGQGNTEAFF
TRBD2 TRBJ2-7 TRBV28 once TGTGCCAGCAGTTTTAAGCGGGGGAGGGCCCGCTACGAGCAGTACTTC CASSFKRGRARYEQYF
NA TRBJ2-7 TRBV7-2 NA TGTGCCAGCAGCTTATACGGGGCCTACGAGCAGTACTTC CASSLYGAYEQYF
NA TRBJ2-3 TRBV2 once TGTGCCAGAGAAGCCGAGAGCGGGGATACGCAGTATTTT CAREAESGDTQYF
NA TRBJ2-1 TRBV7-3 NA TGTGCCAGCAGCTTAACAGTGTCAGGCTCCTACAATGAGCAGTTCTTC CASSLTVSGSYNEQFF
NA TRBJ2-5 TRBV9 NA TGTGCCAGCAGCGTCCAGGGGGGCCGACAAGAGACCCAGTACTTC CASSVQGGRQETQYF
NA TRBJ1-5 TRBV2 NA TGTGCCAGCAGTGTTGACCCGCGGGCCTTACAGTCCCCTTCTAATCAGCCCCAGCATTTT CASSVDPRALQSPSNQPQHF
NA TRBJ2-1 TRBV25-1 NA TGTGCCAGCAGTGTGCTAGGGCCCAGTATGGGCTCCTACAATGAGCAGTTCTTC CASSVLGPSMGSYNEQFF
NA TRBJ1-2 TRBV30 NA TGTGCCTGGAGGACATTAAGGGACTATGGCTACACCTTC CAWRTLRDYGYTF
TRBD2 TRBJ2-6 TRBV11-2 NA TGTGCCAGCAGCTTAAGGCTAGCGGTCTCTGGGGCCAACGTCCTGACTTTC CASSLRLAVSGANVLTF
NA TRBJ1-6 TRBV11-1 NA TGTGCCAGCAGCTTATTCTCCTATAATTCACCCCTCCACTTT CASSLFSYNSPLHF
TRBD1 TRBJ2-5 TRBV9 NA TGTGCCAGCAGCGCAGGACAGGGGAGTTGGGAGACCCAGTACTTC CASSAGQGSWETQYF
TRBD2 TRBJ2-1 TRBV5-4 once TGTGCCAGCAGCCTGACTAGCGGCTACAATGAGCAGTTCTTC CASSLTSGYNEQFF
TRBD2 TRBJ2-7 TRBV7-2 NA TGTGCCAGCAGCCGGGGACTAGCGGGGGGCTACGAGCAGTACTTC CASSRGLAGGYEQYF
NA TRBJ2-2 TRBV4-2 NA TGTGCCAGCAGCCAAGAGGGGCATGGGGGGCAGGTCGGGGAGCTGTTTTTT CASSQEGHGGQVGELFF
NA TRBJ2-2 TRBV28 few TGTGCCAGCAGTTTATGGGGGGCGAACACCGGGGAGCTGTTTTTT CASSLWGANTGELFF
NA TRBJ2-2 TRBV6-4 NA TGTGCCACCAGAGCCCAGGGCACCGGGGAGCTGTTTTTT CATRAQGTGELFF
NA TRBJ1-1 TRBV5-1 NA TGCGCCAGCAGCTTAGATACCAGGGGAACTGAAGCTTTCTTT CASSLDTRGTEAFF
NA TRBJ1-2 TRBV19 NA TGTGCCAGTAGTTCCAGAACCCGGGGCCTCTTTTTC CASSSRTRGLFF
TRBD1 TRBJ2-7 TRBV6-5 NA TGTGCCAGCAGTTCCGGGACAGGGGGGTACGAGCAGTACTTC CASSSGTGGYEQYF
TRBD1 TRBJ1-1 TRBV5-1 NA TGCGCCAGCAGCCCCGGACAGGGGATGGGGGGAACTGAAGCTTTCTTT CASSPGQGMGGTEAFF
TRBD1 TRBJ2-7 TRBV5-1 NA TGCGCCAGCAGCGTGGACAGGGGGCGGGACGAGCAGTACTTC CASSVDRGRDEQYF
NA TRBJ1-1 TRBV2 NA TGTGCCAGCAGTGAAGAAGGTAGGGCCCAAGCTTTCTTT CASSEEGRAQAFF
NA TRBJ2-1 TRBV28 NA TGTGCCAGCAGTTGGAGGGACGCGCGTTACAATGAGCAGTTCTTC CASSWRDARYNEQFF
TRBD2 TRBJ2-1 TRBV7-2 NA TGTGCCAGCAGCCTGGGACTAGACAATGAGCAGTTCTTC CASSLGLDNEQFF
NA TRBJ1-3 TRBV13 once TGTGCCAGCAGCTTAGCCCCCTGGTCCACTGGAAACACCATATATTTT CASSLAPWSTGNTIYF
NA TRBJ2-5 TRBV5-1 few TGCGCCAGCAGCTTGCGGGGACTTAAAGAGACCCAGTACTTC CASSLRGLKETQYF
TRBD1 TRBJ2-5 TRBV9 NA TGTGCCAGCAGCGTTCTCGGGACAGGGCCCCAAGAGACCCAGTACTTC CASSVLGTGPQETQYF
NA TRBJ2-1 TRBV7-7 NA TGTGCTAGCAGCTCGGGCCTCACGGGGGATGAGCAGTTCTTC CASSSGLTGDEQFF
TRBD2 TRBJ2-7 TRBV6-5 NA TGTGCCAGCAGTCCACGCGGGGGGAGCTCCTACGAGCAGTACTTC CASSPRGGSSYEQYF
TRBD2 TRBJ2-7 TRBV10-3 once TGTGCCATCAGTACAAGCGGGGGGGGCGCCTACGAGCAGTACTTC CAISTSGGGAYEQYF